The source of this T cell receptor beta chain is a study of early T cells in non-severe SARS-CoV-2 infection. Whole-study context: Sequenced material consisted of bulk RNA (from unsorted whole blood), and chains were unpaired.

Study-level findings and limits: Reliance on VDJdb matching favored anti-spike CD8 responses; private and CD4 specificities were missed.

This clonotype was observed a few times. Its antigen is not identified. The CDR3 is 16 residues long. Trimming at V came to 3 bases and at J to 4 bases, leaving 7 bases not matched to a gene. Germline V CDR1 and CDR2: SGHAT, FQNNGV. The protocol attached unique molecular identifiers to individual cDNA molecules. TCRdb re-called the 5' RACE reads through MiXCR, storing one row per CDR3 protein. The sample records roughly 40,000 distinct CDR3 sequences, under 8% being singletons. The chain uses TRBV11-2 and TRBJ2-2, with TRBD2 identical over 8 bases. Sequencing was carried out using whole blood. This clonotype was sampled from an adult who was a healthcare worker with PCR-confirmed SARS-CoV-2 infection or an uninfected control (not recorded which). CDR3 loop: CASSFSGIRSTGELFF. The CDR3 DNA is TGTGCCAGCAGCTTTAGCGGGATCAGGAGCACCGGGGAGCTGTTTTTT.